This TCR beta chain was recorded in a study of early T cells in non-severe SARS-CoV-2 infection. Study at large: Chains were not paired, and sequencing was done on bulk RNA from unsorted whole blood. Study-wide results and caveats: In VDJdb matching, anti-spike CD8 responses were favored while private and CD4 specificities went missing.

Deletions cut 6 bases from V and 3 bases from J, with 14 bases between. Germline assignment: CDR1 DFQATT and CDR2 SNEGSKA (reference sequence). The CDR3 contains 14 residues. In its sample, this clonotype was seen many times. Its antigen is undetermined. Attached unique molecular identifiers marked individual cDNA molecules. TCRdb ran MiXCR on the 5' RACE reads and lists one entry per CDR3 protein. Among about 60,000 distinct CDR3 sequences, around 13% were seen once, and the ten largest hold approximately 4.8%. The clonotype was recovered from an adult who was a healthcare worker with PCR-confirmed SARS-CoV-2 infection or an uninfected control (not recorded which). The specimen sequenced was whole blood. The V call is TRBV20-1, the J call TRBJ1-4; the D gene is possibly TRBD1 (5 bases). The CDR3 sequence is CSASTQGSNEKLFF. Here the CDR3 DNA reads TGCAGTGCCAGTACGCAGGGCTCTAATGAAAAACTGTTTTTT.